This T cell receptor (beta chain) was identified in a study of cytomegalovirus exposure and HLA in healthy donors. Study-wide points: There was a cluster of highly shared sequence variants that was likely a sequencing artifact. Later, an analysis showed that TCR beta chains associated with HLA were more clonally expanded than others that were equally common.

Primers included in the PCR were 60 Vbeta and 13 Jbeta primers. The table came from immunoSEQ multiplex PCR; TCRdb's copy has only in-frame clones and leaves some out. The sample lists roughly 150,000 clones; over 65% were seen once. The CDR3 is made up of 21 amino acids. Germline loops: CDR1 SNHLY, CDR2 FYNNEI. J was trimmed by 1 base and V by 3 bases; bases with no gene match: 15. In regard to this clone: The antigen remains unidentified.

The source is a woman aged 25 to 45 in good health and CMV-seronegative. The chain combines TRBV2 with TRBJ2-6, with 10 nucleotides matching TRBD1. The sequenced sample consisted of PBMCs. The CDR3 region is CASSETPPIPGQGSGANVLTF. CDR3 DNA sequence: TGTGCCAGCAGTGAGACCCCGCCGATCCCGGGACAGGGGTCTGGGGCCAACGTCCTGACTTTC.